This TCR beta chain appears in the sequencing data of a study of blood T cell repertoires in COVID-19. Germline V lookup: CDR1 LGHNA, CDR2 YNFKEQ. Losses at the gene ends were 4 bases for V and 5 bases for J; bases not matched to a gene: 8. The CDR3 runs 15 residues. Source study methods: Reference gene primer amplification gave estimated nucleated cell counts. Libraries were prepared by immunoSEQ multiplex PCR; TCRdb keeps only in-frame clonotypes and omits some of them. The V and J calls and clone size come from that table; D and trimming were worked out from the DNA. The repertoire holds about 78,000 clones, more than 75% seen once, with around 2% in the top ten.

The rearrangement links TRBV4-2 to TRBJ2-1, with 7 positions matching TRBD1. Sample: peripheral blood. This clonotype originated in a woman aged 60 to 75 with acute or convalescent COVID-19. In DNA form, the CDR3 reads TGTGCCAGCAGCCTCCAGGGGGACAGCAACAATGAGCAGTTCTTC. Its protein product is CASSLQGDSNNEQFF.